This T cell receptor beta chain was identified in a study of shared clonotypes between healthy human individuals. The V end lost 6 bases, the J end lost 1 base, and 13 bases lay between the germline ends. The germline CDR1 and CDR2 sequences are MNHEY and SVGAGI. The CDR3 loop spans 14 amino acids. Method: immunoSEQ multiplex PCR; TCRdb's copy keeps in-frame clones and lacks some. The data hold around 2.1 million clones, with nearly 97% observed a single time. The sequence derives from a man aged 18 to 29 in good health. V gene TRBV6-5 combines with J gene TRBJ2-7; TRBD2 might be the D (6 bases). The sequencing input was naive CD4+ T cells sorted from blood. The subset here: CD45RA+ positively selected. CDR3 loop: CASSLWTTSYEQYF. The CDR3 coding sequence is TGTGCCAGCAGCCTCTGGACTACGTCCTACGAGCAGTACTTC.